The 7 T cell receptor beta chains listed next were all sequenced from one sample in a study of blood T cell repertoires in COVID-19. Assay used: immunoSEQ multiplex PCR; TCRdb lists only in-frame clones, some missing. Of 150,000 to 200,000 clones in the sample, around nine tenths were seen once. Sequenced: peripheral blood. The receptors come from a man aged 70-80 years with active or convalescent COVID-19.

The chain's CDR3 is CASSPLAGGANTGELFF. The CDR3 coding sequence is TGTGCCAGCAGTCCTTTAGCGGGGGGGGCGAACACCGGGGAGCTGTTTTTT. V gene TRBV2 combines with J gene TRBJ2-2, with 11 bases fitting TRBD2. V gave up 5 bases and J gave up 0 bases; unmatched junction bases: 5. Germline lookup yields CDR1 SNHLY and CDR2 FYNNEI. The CDR3 length is 17 residues.

The gene calls are TRBV4-1 and TRBJ1-1; 10 nucleotides match TRBD1. CDR3 length: 16 residues. Per the germline V gene, CDR1 is MGHRA and CDR2 is YSYEKL. V was clipped by 2 bases and J by 2 bases; unmatched bases: 5. The CDR3 coding sequence is TGCGCCAGCAGCCAAAGACAGGGGGCGCGTAACACTGAAGCTTTCTTT. Translating it yields CASSQRQGARNTEAFF.

This clone showed up just a few times. The chain is built from TRBV19 and TRBJ2-1; TRBD2 agrees at 11 bases. The germline gives CDR1 LNHDA, CDR2 SQIVND (reference sequence). The trim removed 4 bases at V and 7 bases at J, leaving 9 bases unmatched. CDR3 size: 16 residues. The CDR3 reads CASSNLLAGERNEQFF. The CDR3 DNA reads TGTGCCAGTAGTAACCTACTAGCGGGAGAAAGGAATGAGCAGTTCTTC.

This clone occurred a few times. The rearrangement links TRBV30 to TRBJ1-2, with D unclear. The V and J ends lost 4 bases and 2 bases respectively, with 11 bases between them. In germline, CDR1 is GTSNPN, CDR2 SVGIG (reference sequence). This CDR3 is built from 13 residues. CDR3 nucleotide sequence: TGTGCCTGGAAAACAGTACAGAACTATGGCTACACCTTC. It specifies CAWKTVQNYGYTF.

The chain recombines TRBV6-2 or TRBV6-3 with TRBJ2-7; 8 bases align to TRBD1. The length of the CDR3 is 17 residues. The V and J ends lost 4 bases and 2 bases, in that order; junction bases with no gene match: 13. Germline CDR1 and CDR2: MNHEY and SVGEGT. The CDR3 spells CASSSSSTGVKTYEQYF. CDR3 bases: TGTGCCAGCAGTTCCTCCTCGACAGGGGTTAAAACCTACGAGCAGTACTTC.

The chain links TRBV7-2 to TRBJ2-2; 10 bases are shared with TRBD2. V gave up 6 bases and J gave up 6 bases; unmatched junction bases: 4. Germline CDR1 SGHTA, CDR2 FQGNSA. This CDR3 comprises 14 residues. CDR3 nucleotides: TGTGCCAGCAGACCTCTAGCGGGAGCCGGGGAGCTGTTTTTT. Amino acids: CASRPLAGAGELFF. The whole variable domain, remainder taken from reference TRBV7-2 and TRBJ2-2, is GAGVSQSPSNKVTEKGKDVELRCDPISGHTALYWYRQSLGQGLEFLIYFQGNSAPDKSGLPSDRFSAERTGGSVSTLTIQRTQQEDSAVYLCASRPLAGAGELFFGEGSRLTVL.

V gene TRBV30 combines with J gene TRBJ2-2, with 8 bases fitting TRBD2. The germline gives CDR1 GTSNPN, CDR2 SVGIG (reference sequence). The CDR3 consists of 14 residues. With 4 bases clipped from V and 5 bases from J, the junction kept 6 bases outside the gene matches. The CDR3 nucleotides read TGTGCCTGGATGAGCGGGAGTCGGACCGGGGAGCTGTTTTTT. This gives the protein CAWMSGSRTGELFF.